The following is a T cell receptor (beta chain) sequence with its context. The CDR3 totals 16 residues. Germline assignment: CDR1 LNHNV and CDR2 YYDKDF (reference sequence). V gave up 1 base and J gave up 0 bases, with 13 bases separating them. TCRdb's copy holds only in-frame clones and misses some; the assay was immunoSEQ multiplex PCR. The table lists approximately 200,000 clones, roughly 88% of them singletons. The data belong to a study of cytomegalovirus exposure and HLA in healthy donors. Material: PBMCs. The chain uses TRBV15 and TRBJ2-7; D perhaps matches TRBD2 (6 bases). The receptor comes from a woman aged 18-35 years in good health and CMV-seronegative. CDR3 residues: CATSRGGVRNSYEQYF. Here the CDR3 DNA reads TGTGCCACCAGCAGAGGGGGGGTGCGGAACTCCTACGAGCAGTACTTC.